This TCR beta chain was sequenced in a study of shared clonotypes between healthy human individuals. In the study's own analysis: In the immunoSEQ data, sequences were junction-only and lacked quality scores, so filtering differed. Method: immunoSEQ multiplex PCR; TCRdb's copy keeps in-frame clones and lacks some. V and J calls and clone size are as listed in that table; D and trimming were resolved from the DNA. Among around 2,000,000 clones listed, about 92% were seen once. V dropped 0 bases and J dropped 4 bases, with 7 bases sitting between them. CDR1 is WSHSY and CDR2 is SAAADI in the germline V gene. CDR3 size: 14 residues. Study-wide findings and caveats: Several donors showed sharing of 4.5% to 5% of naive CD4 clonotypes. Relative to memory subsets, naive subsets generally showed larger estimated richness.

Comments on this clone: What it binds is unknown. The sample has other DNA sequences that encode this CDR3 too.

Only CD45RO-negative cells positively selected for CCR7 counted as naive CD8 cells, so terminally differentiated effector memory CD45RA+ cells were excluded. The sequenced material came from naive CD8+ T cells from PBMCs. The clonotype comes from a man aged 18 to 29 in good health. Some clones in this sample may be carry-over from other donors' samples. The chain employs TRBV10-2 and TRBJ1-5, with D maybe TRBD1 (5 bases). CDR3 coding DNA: TGCGCCAGCAGTGAGTCTAGGGGTAATCAGCCCCAGCATTTT. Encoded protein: CASSESRGNQPQHF.